The sequence of this T cell receptor beta chain was determined in a study of cytomegalovirus exposure and HLA in healthy donors. The ends were cut back, 5 bases at V and 4 bases at J, with 18 bases in the middle. Germline V CDR1 and CDR2: SGHVS, FQNEAQ. The CDR3 spans 15 residues. Study-level results: As a later analysis showed, a missense DCLRE1C variant was linked to trimming of TCR beta V- and J-genes.

The study ran its PCR with 60 Vbeta and 13 Jbeta primers. The assay was immunoSEQ multiplex PCR, and TCRdb's table has in-frame clones only and misses some. Counted here are fewer than 200,000 clones, approximately 80% occurring once; the ten biggest clones make up under 2%. As concerns this clone: Antigen: not known.

The chain is built from TRBV7-8 and TRBJ2-7, with D possibly TRBD1 on 5 matching bases. The specimen was PBMCs. This clonotype was sampled from a woman in her late teens or twenties in good health and CMV-seronegative. The CDR3 DNA follows: TGTGCCAGCAGCGCCAGGGTTTTCCCGCAATACGAGCAGTACTTC. It yields the protein CASSARVFPQYEQYF. Variable domain in full (rest from reference TRBV7-8 and TRBJ2-7): GAGVSQSPRYKVAKRGQDVALRCDPISGHVSLFWYQQALGQGPEFLTYFQNEAQLDKSGLPSDRFFAERPEGSVSTLKIQRTQQEDSAVYLCASSARVFPQYEQYFGPGTRLTVT.